This TCR beta chain originates from a study of cytomegalovirus exposure and HLA in healthy donors. Study-level points and caveats: A later analysis reportedly found that, within productive TCRs, an Asian-associated ancestry cluster had fewer N-insertions than the mean observed across the roughly 630 donors. An analysis done earlier found most TCR beta V segments productive about 90% or about 30% of the time.

Turning to this clone: Antigen: not known.

A multiplex PCR was run with 60 Vbeta primers and 13 Jbeta primers. Profiled with immunoSEQ multiplex PCR; TCRdb holds only in-frame clones, not every one. This table has about 130,000 clones, around three quarters appearing once. The germline V gene has CDR1 SGHDN and CDR2 FVKESK. The CDR3 has 15 amino acids. Germline trimming cut 5 bases from V and 9 bases from J; bases unmatched to any gene: 12. The chain links TRBV14 to TRBJ2-1; 8 bases are a match to TRBD1. This TCR derives from a woman aged 60-75 years in good health and CMV-seropositive. Sample: PBMCs. In DNA form, the CDR3 reads TGTGCCAGCAGCTTCCGGGACAGGCCACGCGGTGAGCAGTTCTTC. It codes for CASSFRDRPRGEQFF.